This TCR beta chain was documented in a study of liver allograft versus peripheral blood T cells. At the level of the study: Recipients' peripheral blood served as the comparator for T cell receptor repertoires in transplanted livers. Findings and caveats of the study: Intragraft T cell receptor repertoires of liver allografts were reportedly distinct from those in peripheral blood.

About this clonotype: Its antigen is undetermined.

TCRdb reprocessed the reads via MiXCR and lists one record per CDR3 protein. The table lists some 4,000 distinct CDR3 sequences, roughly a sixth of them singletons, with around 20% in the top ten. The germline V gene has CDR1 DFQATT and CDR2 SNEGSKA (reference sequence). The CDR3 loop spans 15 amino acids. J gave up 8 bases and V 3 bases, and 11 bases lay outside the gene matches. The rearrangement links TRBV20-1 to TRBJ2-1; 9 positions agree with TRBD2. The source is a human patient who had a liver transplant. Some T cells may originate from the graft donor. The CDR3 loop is CSASPPGLAQYEQFF. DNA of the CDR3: TGCAGTGCTAGTCCCCCGGGACTAGCTCAGTATGAGCAGTTCTTC.